Each of the 25 T cell receptor beta chains below was sequenced from the same sample in a study of T cell repertoires in cytomegalovirus infection. These TCRs are of unknown antigen specificity. TCRdb ran MiXCR on the reads and lists one entry per CDR3 protein. The sample has under 95,000 distinct CDR3 sequences, approximately 46% seen once. Material: CD8+ T cells from cultured PBMCs, obtained from culture after CMV antigen stimulation. The origin of the receptors is a human donor in good health (CMV status not recorded). Some clones in this sample may be carry-over from other donors' samples.

This clonotype was detected only once. The gene calls are TRBV14 and TRBJ2-3; TRBD1 matches at 8 bases. CDR1 is SGHDN, CDR2 FVKESK, per germline. The CDR3 runs 15 residues. The J segment lost 2 bases and the V segment lost 6 bases, leaving 7 bases of the junction unmatched. CDR3 DNA sequence: TGTGCCAGCAGATACCGGGACAGGTTCACAGATACGCAGTATTTT. Translation gives CASRYRDRFTDTQYF.

The gene calls are TRBV12-3 or TRBV12-4 and TRBJ2-2; 9 bases fit TRBD1. This CDR3 contains 15 residues. The V gene end was trimmed by 6 bases and the J gene end by 2 bases; junction bases not matched to a gene: 4. The DNA for the CDR3 is TGTGCCAGCAGCCCTACAGGGGGCAACACCGGGGAGCTGTTTTTT. This gives the protein CASSPTGGNTGELFF.

This clonotype has a handful of counts. J is TRBJ1-1 and V is TRBV12-3 or TRBV12-4; no firm D call. The CDR3 totals 15 residues. V lost 5 bases and J 1 base, leaving 14 bases between the germline ends. The CDR3, as DNA: TGTGCCAGCAGTCCCCGAACCGGAGGGAACACTGAAGCTTTCTTT. The encoded protein is CASSPRTGGNTEAFF.

V usage is TRBV20-1 and J usage is TRBJ2-7; possibly TRBD1 for D (6 bases). This CDR3 contains 15 residues. Germline V gene sequence: CDR1 DFQATT, CDR2 SNEGSKA (reference sequence). Trimming pared 1 base from V and 2 bases from J, leaving 15 bases between. CDR3 DNA: TGCAGTGCTAGAGCGGTACAGGGAATAACCTACGAGCAGTACTTC. This codes for CSARAVQGITYEQYF.

There are a few counts of this clonotype. The V and J genes are TRBV6-1 and TRBJ2-1; the D gene is possibly TRBD2 (5 bases). V lost 6 bases and J 3 bases, leaving 9 bases between the germline ends. The CDR3 is 13 residues long. Germline V lookup: CDR1 MNHNS, CDR2 SASEGT. The CDR3 sequence: CASSGIRYNEQFF. The CDR3 nucleotides are TGTGCCAGCAGCGGGATTCGCTACAATGAGCAGTTCTTC.

This clonotype was seen more than once but under ten times. The chain employs TRBV12-3 or TRBV12-4 and TRBJ2-1; 11 bases fit TRBD2. CDR3 length: 21 residues. V lost 3 bases, J lost 2 bases, and 18 bases stayed unmatched. This chain's CDR3 is CASSLVGQGVSSGRTYNEQFF. The CDR3 nucleotides read TGTGCCAGCAGTTTGGTGGGGCAGGGGGTTTCTAGCGGGAGGACCTACAATGAGCAGTTCTTC.

The V call is TRBV12-3 or TRBV12-4, the J call TRBJ1-2; D might be TRBD1 (5 bases). The CDR3 is 14 residues long. The V end was cut by 2 bases, the J end by 8 bases, with 15 bases between. CDR3 region: CASSLSRQGLGYTF. As DNA, the CDR3 is TGTGCCAGCAGTTTAAGTAGGCAGGGTCTCGGCTACACCTTC.

The CDR3, as DNA: TGTGCCAGCACCCCGGGACAGGGGACGAGTGAGCAGTTCTTC. It encodes CASTPGQGTSEQFF. The genes are TRBV6-4 and TRBJ2-1, with 10 bases fitting TRBD1. Germline V gene data show CDR1 as MRHNA and CDR2 as SNTAGT. CDR3 size: 14 residues. With V trimmed by 7 bases and J by 9 bases, 9 bases remained unmatched.

This clonotype was seen ten or more times. The CDR3 region is CASSSGQGIETQYF. CDR3 DNA: TGCGCCAGCAGCTCGGGACAGGGGATAGAGACCCAGTACTTC. This chain uses TRBV5-1 with TRBJ2-5; 10 bases map to TRBD1. This CDR3 is 14 amino acids long. Trimming cost V 3 bases and J 4 bases; bases outside gene matches: 3. Germline V CDR1 and CDR2: SGHRS, YFSETQ.

The chain recombines TRBV2 with TRBJ1-2; 10 bases map to TRBD1. Germline values: CDR1 SNHLY, CDR2 FYNNEI. Trimming took 4 bases from V and 7 from J; bases not matched to a gene: 3. This CDR3 region has 13 residues. The chain's CDR3 is CASSGGQGFGYTF. The CDR3 DNA reads TGTGCCAGCAGTGGGGGACAGGGGTTTGGCTACACCTTC.

CDR3 loop: CATSDSMETQYF. The CDR3 DNA is TGTGCCACCAGTGATTCGATGGAGACCCAGTACTTC. This chain joins TRBV24-1 and TRBJ2-5, with no clear D. This CDR3 contains 12 residues. Germline loops: CDR1 KGHDR, CDR2 SFDVKD. V lost 2 bases and J 5 bases, leaving 5 bases between the germline ends.

In this sample, this clonotype turned up once. This rearrangement joins TRBV6-1 to TRBJ1-5; a weak D match, TRBD1 (6 bases). The V and J ends lost 5 bases and 2 bases respectively, with 10 bases between them. This CDR3 comprises 14 residues. Per germline, CDR1 MNHNS and CDR2 SASEGT. Here the CDR3 DNA reads TGTGCCAGCAGTAGACAGGCGCGCAATCAGCCCCAGCATTTT. Protein product: CASSRQARNQPQHF.

This clonotype appeared a few times. The chain employs TRBV29-1 and TRBJ2-1; D perhaps matches TRBD2 (6 bases). The CDR3 loop spans 16 amino acids. The germline V gene encodes CDR1 SQVTM and CDR2 ANQGSEA. V gave up 3 bases and J gave up 4 bases, with 19 bases separating them. The chain's CDR3 is CSVDTRGASAYNEQFF. In nucleotides, the CDR3 is TGCAGCGTTGATACGCGCGGGGCTAGCGCATACAATGAGCAGTTCTTC.

The rearrangement uses TRBV27 and TRBJ1-3; 8 nucleotides line up with TRBD1. V dropped 5 bases and J dropped 0; count of bases not matched to a gene: 6. The length of the CDR3 is 16 residues. Looked up from germline, CDR1 is MNHEY and CDR2 is SMNVEV (reference sequence). CDR3 sequence: CASSPDRGPSGNTIYF. For the CDR3, the DNA is TGTGCCAGCAGTCCCGACAGGGGTCCCTCTGGAAACACCATATATTTT.

This chain uses TRBV28 with TRBJ2-2; 7 nucleotides line up with TRBD1. Per germline, CDR1 MDHEN and CDR2 SYDVKM. V lost 2 bases to trimming and J lost 2 bases; unmatched junction nucleotides: 2. The CDR3 spans 15 residues. The CDR3 nucleotides read TGTGCCAGCAGTTTAGGGGACAGAAACACCGGGGAGCTGTTTTTT. It codes for CASSLGDRNTGELFF. Looking up the rest from reference TRBV28 and TRBJ2-2 gives the full variable domain: DVKVTQSSRYLVKRTGEKVFLECVQDMDHENMFWYRQDPGLGLRLIYFSYDVKMKEKGDIPEGYSVSREKKERFSLILESASTNQTSMYLCASSLGDRNTGELFFGEGSRLTVL.

This sequence joins TRBV27 and TRBJ2-4; D might be TRBD2 (6 bases). The CDR3 extends over 15 amino acids. The V gene's germline CDR1 is MNHEY and CDR2 SMNVEV (reference sequence). Between the trimmed V and J ends, which lost 5 bases and 7 bases, there was a span of 18 bases. DNA for the CDR3: TGTGCCAGCAGTCCCAAGACTAGTGTAACGAACATTCAGTACTTC. Protein product: CASSPKTSVTNIQYF.

The rearrangement links TRBV4-1 to TRBJ2-7; 8 bases are a match to TRBD1. V shed 0 bases and J 4 bases; nucleotides not matched to a gene: 5. The CDR3 contains 15 residues. CDR1 and CDR2 from the germline V gene are MGHRA and YSYEKL. The CDR3 DNA follows: TGCGCCAGCAGCCAAGATGGGACAGGCCGTTACGAGCAGTACTTC. This codes for CASSQDGTGRYEQYF.

The chain carries TRBV7-3 and TRBJ2-1; 7 nucleotides line up with TRBD1. This CDR3 region has 15 residues. V shed 3 bases and J 1 base; nucleotides not matched to a gene: 3. Germline CDR1 reads SGHTA; CDR2 reads FQGTGA. The CDR3: CASSFRQGSYNEQFF. For the CDR3, the DNA is TGTGCCAGCAGCTTTCGACAGGGATCCTACAATGAGCAGTTCTTC.

This clonotype has a handful of counts. The chain has TRBV7-2 and TRBJ1-2, with a weak D call TRBD1 (5 bases). V gave up 3 bases and J gave up 7 bases, with 12 bases separating them. The V gene's germline CDR1 is SGHTA and CDR2 FQGNSA. The length of the CDR3 is 13 residues. Here the CDR3 reads CASSFKGKGGYTF. DNA of the CDR3: TGTGCCAGCAGCTTTAAGGGGAAGGGTGGCTACACCTTC.

The gene calls are TRBV27 and TRBJ2-3; D may correspond to TRBD1 or TRBD2 (5 bases each). V was pared by 3 bases and J by 8 bases, with 6 bases between. The CDR3 spans 11 residues. Germline values: CDR1 MNHEY, CDR2 SMNVEV (reference sequence). CDR3 DNA: TGTGCCAGCAGTTTTGGGGGTACGCAGTATTTT. Amino acids: CASSFGGTQYF.

The chain uses TRBV19 and TRBJ2-1; 7 bases are shared with TRBD1. The J segment lost 0 bases and the V segment lost 6 bases, leaving 5 bases of the junction unmatched. Germline V CDR1 and CDR2: LNHDA, SQIVND (reference sequence). The CDR3 is 15 residues long. CDR3 nucleotide sequence: TGTGCCAGTAGAAGGGACAGCAGCTCCTACAATGAGCAGTTCTTC. Its protein product is CASRRDSSSYNEQFF.

The chain is built from TRBV19 and TRBJ1-4; D gene unclear. The CDR3 contains 14 residues. Germline V gene data show CDR1 as LNHDA and CDR2 as SQIVND (reference sequence). Trimming stripped 6 bases from V and 0 bases from J, with 8 bases between. CDR3 loop: CASSPDATNEKLFF. CDR3 coding DNA: TGTGCCAGTAGCCCCGATGCAACTAATGAAAAACTGTTTTTT.

This clonotype was seen only a few times. This chain joins TRBV10-3 and TRBJ1-1; D gene ambiguous. The CDR3 consists of 12 residues. Germline V gene lookup returns CDR1 ENHRY and CDR2 SYGVKD. V gave up 1 base and J gave up 1 base, with 1 base separating them. CDR3 region: CAISEWNTEAFF. CDR3 nucleotides: TGTGCCATCAGTGAGTGGAACACTGAAGCTTTCTTT.

This chain links TRBV7-2 with TRBJ2-7; 9 bases align to TRBD1. CDR3 size: 15 residues. Per the germline V gene, CDR1 is SGHTA and CDR2 is FQGNSA. Unmatched junction bases numbered 10, after V lost 6 bases and J lost 4 bases. CDR3 coding DNA: TGTGCCAGCAGGGCCTTCGGGGGACAGGGTTACGAGCAGTACTTC. Protein product: CASRAFGGQGYEQYF. Full variable domain (rest looked up from reference TRBV7-2 and TRBJ2-7): GAGVSQSPSNKVTEKGKDVELRCDPISGHTALYWYRQSLGQGLEFLIYFQGNSAPDKSGLPSDRFSAERTGGSVSTLTIQRTQQEDSAVYLCASRAFGGQGYEQYFGPGTRLTVT.

This clonotype was found a few times. V gene TRBV6-6 combines with J gene TRBJ2-3, with D tentatively TRBD2 (5 bases). V was shortened by 0 bases and J by 1 base, with 11 bases between the two germline ends. Germline lookup yields CDR1 MNHNY and CDR2 SVGAGI (reference sequence). The CDR3 loop spans 16 amino acids. The CDR3 sequence is CASSYSGGPGTDTQYF. In DNA form, the CDR3 reads TGTGCCAGCAGTTACTCCGGCGGGCCTGGCACAGATACGCAGTATTTT.